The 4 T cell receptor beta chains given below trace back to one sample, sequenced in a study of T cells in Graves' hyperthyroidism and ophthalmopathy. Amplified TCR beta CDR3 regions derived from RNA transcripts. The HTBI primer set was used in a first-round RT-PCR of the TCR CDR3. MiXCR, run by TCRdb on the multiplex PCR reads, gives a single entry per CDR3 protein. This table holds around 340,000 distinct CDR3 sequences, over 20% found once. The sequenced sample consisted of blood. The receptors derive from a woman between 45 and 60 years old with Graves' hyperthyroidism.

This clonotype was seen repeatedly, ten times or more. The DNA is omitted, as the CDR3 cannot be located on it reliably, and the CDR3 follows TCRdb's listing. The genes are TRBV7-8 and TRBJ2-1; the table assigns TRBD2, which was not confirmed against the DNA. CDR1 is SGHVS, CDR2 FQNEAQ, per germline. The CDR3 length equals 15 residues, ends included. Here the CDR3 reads CASSLVAGGSMSKFF.

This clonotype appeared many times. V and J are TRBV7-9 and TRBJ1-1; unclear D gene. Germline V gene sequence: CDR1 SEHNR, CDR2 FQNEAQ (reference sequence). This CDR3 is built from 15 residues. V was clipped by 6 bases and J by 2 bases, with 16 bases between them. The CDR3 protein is CASRALFSFNTEAFF. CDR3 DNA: TGTGCCAGCAGGGCCCTGTTCAGCTTTAACACTGAAGCTTTCTTT.

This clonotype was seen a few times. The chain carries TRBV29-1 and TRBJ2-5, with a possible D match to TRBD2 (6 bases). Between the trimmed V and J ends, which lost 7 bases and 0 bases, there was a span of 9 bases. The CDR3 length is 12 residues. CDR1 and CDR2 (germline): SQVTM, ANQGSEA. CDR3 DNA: TGCAGCGCCTGGGACTACCAAGAGACCCAGTACTTC. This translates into CSAWDYQETQYF.

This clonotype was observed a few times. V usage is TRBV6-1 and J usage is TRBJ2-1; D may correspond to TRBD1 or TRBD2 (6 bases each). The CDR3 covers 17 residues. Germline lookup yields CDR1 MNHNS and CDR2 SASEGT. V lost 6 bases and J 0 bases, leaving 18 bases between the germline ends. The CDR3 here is CASSYSSGASSYNEQFF. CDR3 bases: TGTGCCAGCAGCTATAGTTCGGGGGCGAGCTCCTACAATGAGCAGTTCTTC.